This is a list of T cell receptor beta chains from one sample in a study of blood T cell repertoires in COVID-19. Clones were sequenced by immunoSEQ multiplex PCR, and TCRdb holds only the in-frame ones, with some missing. The sample has hundreds of thousands of clones; more than 85% are singletons. Sequenced input: PBMCs or T cells enriched from blood (not recorded which). The receptors shown here come from a woman aged 30 to 39 who had recovered from COVID-19. CDR3s include the opening cysteine and the closing phenylalanine or tryptophan. The D gene is left open where the match is weak. The size of a clone is reported for some rows only, either as once, few or many, or as a class for expanded clones.

d_call j_call v_call clone_size cdr3_nt cdr3_aa
- TRBJ1-1 TRBV2 - TGTGCCAGCAATCAGGGCATGAACACTGAAGCTTTCTTT CASNQGMNTEAFF
- TRBJ2-3 TRBV5-1 - TGCGCCAGCAGCAAGAACGGACAGCTTACTAGCACAGATACGCAGTATTTT CASSKNGQLTSTDTQYF
- TRBJ2-2 TRBV10-3 - TGTGCCATCAGTGAGGGGGGCAGTCGGGGAGCGTCGACCGGGGAGCTGTTTTTT CAISEGGSRGASTGELFF
TRBD1 TRBJ1-2 TRBV29-1 few TGCAGCGTTGACGGGACAGATTATGGCTACACCTTC CSVDGTDYGYTF
- TRBJ2-7 TRBV7-9 - TGTGCCAGCAGCTTAGGCTTAGGTCTAGATACTCCCTACGAGCAGTACTTC CASSLGLGLDTPYEQYF
- TRBJ1-1 TRBV28 - TGTGCCAGCAGTTCTATCTACAGGAACACTGAAGCTTTCTTT CASSSIYRNTEAFF
- TRBJ1-5 TRBV11-3 - TGTGCCAGCAGCTTTATTCGGGGGGCGAATCAGCCCCAGCATTTT CASSFIRGANQPQHF
- TRBJ1-1 TRBV4-3 - TGCGCCAGCAGCCAAGATGCGGCAGTCACTGAAGCTTTCTTT CASSQDAAVTEAFF
- TRBJ1-3 TRBV19 - TGTGCCAGTACCCCAACAGGCGTCTCTGGAAACACCATATATTTT CASTPTGVSGNTIYF
TRBD1 TRBJ2-2 TRBV5-4 - TGTGCCACCATTCCGGACAGGACGAACACCGGGGAGCTGTTTTTT CATIPDRTNTGELFF
- TRBJ1-2 TRBV12-3/TRBV12-4 - TGTGCCAGCAGTTTCGGGGACAAGTCGAGATTCTTC CASSFGDKSRFF
- TRBJ2-2 TRBV7-2 - TGTGCCGGCCGGACAGGGAGGGGTTCCGGGGAGCTGTTTTTT CAGRTGRGSGELFF
- TRBJ1-6 TRBV19 once TGTGCCAGTAGTATCTTTCCGGGCTCCTATAATTCACCCCTCCACTTT CASSIFPGSYNSPLHF
TRBD2 TRBJ2-5 TRBV7-2 - TGTGCCAGCAGCCCCAGCGGGGCCCAAGAGACCCAGTACTTC CASSPSGAQETQYF
TRBD1 TRBJ1-2 TRBV10-2 - TGCGCCAGCAGTGGCCTGACAGGGGCGGGCGGCTACACCTTC CASSGLTGAGGYTF
TRBD1 TRBJ2-1 TRBV5-1 - TGCGCCAGCAGCTCGAGGAATAGGGACAGCACCTACAATGAGCAGTTCTTC CASSSRNRDSTYNEQFF
TRBD1 TRBJ1-1 TRBV5-4 - TGTGCCAGCAGCTCTCTCCGGGACAGGAACACTGAAGCTTTCTTT CASSSLRDRNTEAFF
TRBD2 TRBJ2-5 TRBV5-4 - TGTGCCAGCAGCTTGGCTGGCGGGGGAGGAGAGACCCAGTACTTC CASSLAGGGGETQYF
- TRBJ2-3 TRBV10-3 - TGTGCCATCAGCCTGGGACATGTCGATAAAGAGCCAGATACGCAGTATTTT CAISLGHVDKEPDTQYF
TRBD1 TRBJ1-4 TRBV29-1 - TGCAGCGTGGGACAGGGGACTAATGAAAAACTGTTTTTT CSVGQGTNEKLFF
- TRBJ1-5 TRBV19 - TGTGCCAGTTCACAGGAACGGCCCCAGCATTTT CASSQERPQHF
TRBD1 TRBJ1-2 TRBV30 - TGTGCCTGGAGCCCGGACAGGGCCGGCTATGGCTACACCTTC CAWSPDRAGYGYTF
TRBD2 TRBJ2-1 TRBV7-7 - TGTGCCAGCAGCTTAGCGGCTAGCGGGTTCGATGAGCAGTTCTTC CASSLAASGFDEQFF
- TRBJ1-4 TRBV9 - TGTGCCAGCAGCGCCCGGTTGGCAACTAATGAAAAACTGTTTTTT CASSARLATNEKLFF
- TRBJ1-5 TRBV7-9 - TGTGCCAGCAGCTCGACCCCAGGGGATCAGCCCCAGCATTTT CASSSTPGDQPQHF
- TRBJ2-1 TRBV9 - TGTGCCAGCAGCCGCGTTGCTACCTCCTACAATGAGCAGTTCTTC CASSRVATSYNEQFF
TRBD2 TRBJ2-5 TRBV12-3/TRBV12-4 - TGTGCCAGCAGTTCACTAGCGGAAGAGACCCAGTACTTC CASSSLAEETQYF
TRBD1 TRBJ2-5 TRBV6-5 once TGTGCCAGCAGTTACGCTACCAGGGGGCAGGGAGAGACCCAGTACTTC CASSYATRGQGETQYF
- TRBJ1-6 TRBV7-8 - TGTGCCAGCAGCTTAGCTACGGGGATGAAGTTAGGTCATAATTCACCCCTCCACTTT CASSLATGMKLGHNSPLHF
- TRBJ1-2 TRBV30 - TGTGCCTGGAAGGTCGGAGGGACCTATGGCTACACCTTC CAWKVGGTYGYTF
TRBD1 TRBJ1-4 TRBV7-9 - TGTGCCAGCAGGGGGACAGGGGGCGATGAAAAACTGTTTTTT CASRGTGGDEKLFF
TRBD1 TRBJ1-2 TRBV4-1 - TGCGCCAGCAGCCAAGAAGACAGGGTCGGCTATGGCTACACCTTC CASSQEDRVGYGYTF
TRBD2 TRBJ2-7 TRBV6-6 - TGTGCCAGCAGTCATTACTCAGGGGTAGCCGGATTAGCGGGGGGGCCCGAGCAGTACTTC CASSHYSGVAGLAGGPEQYF
TRBD1 TRBJ2-7 TRBV5-6 - TGTGCCAGCAGCGACACAGGGGCGGGCGAGCAGTACTTC CASSDTGAGEQYF
TRBD1 TRBJ1-3 TRBV13 - TGTGCCAGCAGCTCCGGACAGGGGATTACTGGAAACACCATATATTTT CASSSGQGITGNTIYF
- TRBJ1-1 TRBV19 - TGTGCCAGTAGTATCTGGTCGGGGTTGCGGACTGAAGCTTTCTTT CASSIWSGLRTEAFF
- TRBJ2-5 TRBV19 - TGTGCCAGTAGTCCTCGTGGGCAGGGGCGCCTCCAAGAGACCCAGTACTTC CASSPRGQGRLQETQYF
- TRBJ1-4 TRBV28 - TGTGCCAGCAGTTTAATACCAGGGACTAATGAAAAACTGTTTTTT CASSLIPGTNEKLFF
- TRBJ1-2 TRBV19 - TGTGCCAGTAGTCCCCGGGGGGGGGCTAACTATGGCTACACCTTC CASSPRGGANYGYTF
- TRBJ1-2 TRBV7-2 - TGTGCCAGCAGCTTAACAGTTGCTAACTATGGCTACACCTTC CASSLTVANYGYTF
- TRBJ2-7 TRBV29-1 - TGCAGCGTTACGGAGACCTACGAGCAGTACTTC CSVTETYEQYF